This TCR beta chain was retrieved from a study of T-cell reconstitution after alpha-beta-depleted transplantation in children. Study findings and constraints: By about two months after transplant, alpha-beta T cells reportedly arose from several hundred graft clones that had expanded.

Trimming took off 4 bases at V and 2 bases at J, with 12 bases between the two ends. The CDR3 spans 13 residues. Germline assignment: CDR1 SQVTM and CDR2 ANQGSEA. It was with unique molecular identifiers that the TCRbeta library was prepared. MiXCR was run by TCRdb on the PCR reads, yielding one entry per CDR3 protein. The sample records a few hundred thousand distinct CDR3 sequences, 43% being singletons. In its sample, this clonotype was seen many times. The antigen remains unidentified. J is TRBJ2-7 and V is TRBV29-1; D is possibly TRBD1 (5 bases). The input for sequencing was PBMCs, taken before TCRalphabeta/CD19-depleted stem cell transplant. The receptor was isolated from a girl aged 2 to 10 with aplastic anemia, due to receive a stem cell transplant. The CDR3 region has the DNA TGCAGCGTTGCAAGGCAGGGCACCTACGAGCAGTACTTC. The encoded protein is CSVARQGTYEQYF.